One T cell receptor (beta chain) is described in this entry. The antigen is unknown. Investigators reverse transcribed all isolated RNA, so they sequenced expressed TCRB transcripts. Naive, central memory and regulatory T cell samples averaged around 3.5 million immunoSEQ reads each. Produced via immunoSEQ multiplex PCR; TCRdb's table is partial and in-frame only. The table lists 600,000 to 700,000 clones, 12% of them singletons. Trimming removed 3 bases at V and 0 bases at J, with 13 bases between. The germline CDR1 and CDR2 sequences are SGDLS and YYNGEE. This CDR3 spans 17 amino acids. The source of the sample is a study of beta chain features in type 1 diabetes. Notes on the study in general: A closer apparent resemblance between naive, central memory and Treg TCRB repertoires was seen in patients than in healthy donors. Moderate yet significant TCRB CDR3 shortening was seen in Type 1 diabetes patients in all four CD4+ subsets. cDNA-based sequencing might over-represent cells highly expressing TCR.

Purity above 95% was achieved in all sorted populations. The V and J genes are TRBV9 and TRBJ2-6; D not resolved. Sequenced material: naive CD4+ T cells from blood. The receptor was derived from a young man with type 1 diabetes. The CDR3 nucleotides read TGTGCCAGCAGCGGATCCACAACAGCCTCTGGGGCCAACGTCCTGACTTTC. This encodes CASSGSTTASGANVLTF.